This T cell receptor (beta chain) was sequenced during a study of T cell responses to AZD1222 COVID-19 vaccine. Comment on this clone: Its antigen is currently unknown.

TCRdb keeps only in-frame clones here, not all; method: immunoSEQ multiplex PCR. This sample carries around 70,000 clones, about 85% of them seen once, and the ten largest clones take roughly 1.3%. Overall study findings and caveats: Only a handful of AZD1222 recipients, roughly six in all, had baseline seropositivity. Donor demographics were predominantly white British with a female majority; clonal diversity may be underestimated. Spike-specific TCR breadth rose after two AZD1222 doses, and depth rose as well.

Sequenced here: peripheral blood, sampled 28 days after the second AZD1222 dose. The receptor was isolated from an adult who received the AZD1222 COVID-19 vaccine.

The CDR3 DNA sequence: TGTGCCAGCCGCGGGACTAGCGGGAGTTACGAGCAGTACTTC. It yields the protein CASRGTSGSYEQYF. This chain joins TRBV27 and TRBJ2-7; 14 bases match TRBD2. This CDR3 has 14 residues. V lost 8 bases, J lost 4 bases, and 4 bases stayed unmatched. Germline CDR1 reads MNHEY; CDR2 reads SMNVEV (reference sequence).